These T cell receptor beta chains were read from a single sample in a study of blood T cell repertoires in COVID-19. The data were produced by immunoSEQ multiplex PCR, yet TCRdb's version contains in-frame clones alone and is incomplete. The data contain roughly 120,000 clones, approximately 86% of them seen just once; the ten biggest clones take up 7% to 9%. The sample comprised peripheral blood. The receptor source for this set is a human donor in a cohort sampled during active COVID-19. Each CDR3 is given without its conserved first and last residue. Each record gives: V gene, CDR3 protein.

v_call: TRBV7-9
cdr3_aa: ASSFIQGGRQETQY

v_call: TRBV3-1/TRBV3-2
cdr3_aa: ASSQEASGRATDTQY

v_call: TRBV12-3/TRBV12-4
cdr3_aa: ATHLGPTGDAF

v_call: TRBV2
cdr3_aa: ASNRGGADTQY

v_call: TRBV15
cdr3_aa: ATSRESSGYNEQF

v_call: TRBV2
cdr3_aa: ASISDGGYGYT

v_call: TRBV7-8
cdr3_aa: ASTSNRVGQGNEKLF

v_call: TRBV19
cdr3_aa: ASSIALGTKTEAF

v_call: TRBV12-3/TRBV12-4
cdr3_aa: ASSTRDEQF

v_call: TRBV14
cdr3_aa: ASSQDLAGVGEQF

v_call: TRBV27
cdr3_aa: ASSLQGTSGTYEQY

v_call: TRBV20-1
cdr3_aa: SASDLAGVIHEQY

v_call: TRBV11-2
cdr3_aa: ASSYTSVRETQY

v_call: TRBV2
cdr3_aa: ASSVQREGPQY

v_call: TRBV3-1/TRBV3-2
cdr3_aa: ASSQGSRGRETQY

v_call: TRBV5-1
cdr3_aa: ASSLAGGAKDSPLH

v_call: TRBV10-3
cdr3_aa: ATSGQLTNEKLF

v_call: TRBV5-1
cdr3_aa: ASSLEGATEAF

v_call: TRBV6-4
cdr3_aa: ASSPGAGGYNEQF

v_call: TRBV3-1/TRBV3-2
cdr3_aa: ASSQERGQRSYNSPLH

v_call: TRBV12-3/TRBV12-4
cdr3_aa: ASSGLYSQPQH

v_call: TRBV5-4
cdr3_aa: ASSLDSLMKTQY

v_call: TRBV5-5
cdr3_aa: ASESRDSNTGELF

v_call: TRBV11-2
cdr3_aa: ASSSGLAEGGKF